The source of this T cell receptor (beta chain) is a study of Ad26.COV2.S vaccination and SARS-CoV-2 variants. Profiled with immunoSEQ multiplex PCR; TCRdb holds only in-frame clones, not every one. This repertoire shows roughly 700,000 clones, about 90% found once; its top ten account for about 1.5%. CDR3 length: 14 residues. Per germline, CDR1 MNHEY and CDR2 SVGAGI. The ends were cut back, 5 bases at V and 4 bases at J, with 14 bases in the middle. Treatment here: some 20 received Ad26.COV2.S at low or high dose, single or two shots; roughly five received placebo; per-sample allocation not given. Sampling was done on day 63 after the first vaccine or placebo injection.

The clonotype was recovered from a person between 18 and 60 years old who received the Ad26.COV2.S COVID-19 vaccine or a placebo. The input for sequencing was peripheral blood, taken in a trial of Ad26.COV2.S vaccine versus placebo. The rearrangement uses TRBV6-5 and TRBJ1-1; D unresolved. The CDR3 loop is CASSRLGTTTEAFF. The CDR3 DNA reads TGTGCCAGCAGTCGTCTGGGCACTACCACTGAAGCTTTCTTT.